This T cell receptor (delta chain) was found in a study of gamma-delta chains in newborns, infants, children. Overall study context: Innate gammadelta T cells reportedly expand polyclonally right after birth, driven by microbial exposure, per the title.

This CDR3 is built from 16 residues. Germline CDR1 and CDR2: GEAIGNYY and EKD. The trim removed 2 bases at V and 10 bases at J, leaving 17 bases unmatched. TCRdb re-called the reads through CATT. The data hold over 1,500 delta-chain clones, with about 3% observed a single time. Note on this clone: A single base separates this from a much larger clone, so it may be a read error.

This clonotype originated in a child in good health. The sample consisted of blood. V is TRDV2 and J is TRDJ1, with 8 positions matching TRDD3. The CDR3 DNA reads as TGTGCCTGTGACAGACTGGGGGTCCTCACGGGGGCAAGACTCATCTTT. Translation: CACDRLGVLTGARLIF.